Following are 27 T cell receptor beta chains from one sample sequenced in a study of blood T cell repertoires in COVID-19. Some clones are missing from TCRdb's copy, which holds only in-frame ones; the method was immunoSEQ multiplex PCR. The sample records a few hundred thousand clones, roughly nine tenths being singletons. Sequenced sample: peripheral blood. Source of these receptors: a woman aged 30 to 39 with COVID-19, enrolled during active disease.

The gene calls are TRBV5-4 and TRBJ1-1; 12 nucleotides line up with TRBD1. There are 19 residues in the CDR3. Unmatched junction bases numbered 10, after V lost 0 bases and J lost 1 base. Germline values: CDR1 SGHNT, CDR2 YYREEE (reference sequence). This CDR3 reads CASSLGRDRGLWGNTEAFF. Written as DNA, the CDR3 is TGTGCCAGCAGCTTGGGCCGGGACAGGGGGCTATGGGGGAACACTGAAGCTTTCTTT.

The chain joins TRBV27 to TRBJ2-2; D perhaps matches TRBD1 (5 bases). This CDR3 spans 20 amino acids. Germline V lookup: CDR1 MNHEY, CDR2 SMNVEV (reference sequence). V was pared by 3 bases and J by 0 bases, with 23 bases between. Here the CDR3 reads CASSFHPGRFDRPNTGELFF. The DNA for the CDR3 is TGTGCCAGCAGTTTCCATCCAGGGCGATTCGACAGACCGAACACCGGGGAGCTGTTTTTT.

The V and J genes are TRBV7-2 and TRBJ2-5, with 8 bases identical to TRBD1. J gave up 4 bases and V 4 bases, and 11 bases lay outside the gene matches. The CDR3 contains 16 residues. The germline gives CDR1 SGHTA, CDR2 FQGNSA. For the CDR3, the DNA is TGTGCCAGCAGCTCATCACTAGGACAGGGCGCAGAGACCCAGTACTTC. Translation: CASSSSLGQGAETQYF.

This clone was seen a handful of times. This chain uses TRBV6-2 or TRBV6-3 with TRBJ2-1; 7 positions match TRBD1. V was clipped by 2 bases and J by 3 bases; unmatched bases: 10. The CDR3 has 17 amino acids. Germline CDR1 and CDR2: MNHEY and SVGEGT. Here the CDR3 DNA reads TGTGCCAGCAGTTACGTAAGGACAGGCGGGCTCTACAATGAGCAGTTCTTC. Amino acid sequence: CASSYVRTGGLYNEQFF.

The chain uses TRBV28 and TRBJ1-1; TRBD1 might be the D (5 bases). The V gene's germline CDR1 is MDHEN and CDR2 SYDVKM. V was cut by 9 bases and J by 1 base, with 12 bases left in between. The CDR3 spans 13 residues. As DNA, the CDR3 is TGTGCCAGTAGCACAGGTAAGAACACTGAAGCTTTCTTT. This gives the protein CASSTGKNTEAFF.

This clone was detected a few times. The chain joins TRBV7-9 to TRBJ2-7, with D perhaps TRBD2 (5 bases). Germline CDR1 and CDR2: SEHNR and FQNEAQ (reference sequence). The CDR3 length is 15 residues. The V gene lost 0 bases and the J gene lost 4 bases, with 13 bases spanning the gap. CDR3 coding DNA: TGTGCCAGCAGCTTAGCGGAGGCCCTATTTTACGAGCAGTACGTC. It codes for CASSLAEALFYEQYV.

This chain uses TRBV5-6 with TRBJ2-7; 15 nucleotides match TRBD2. V lost 4 bases to trimming and J lost 7 bases; unmatched junction nucleotides: 15. This CDR3 is built from 18 residues. The germline CDR1 and CDR2 sequences are SGHDT and YYEEEE. Written as DNA, the CDR3 is TGTGCCAGCAGCAAGGGACTAGCGGGGGGCCTAACCCTTAATGAGCAGTACTTC. Protein sequence: CASSKGLAGGLTLNEQYF.

This chain's CDR3 is CASSEPGNTEAFF. CDR3 nucleotides: TGCGCCAGCAGTGAGCCGGGAAACACTGAAGCTTTCTTT. The chain combines TRBV10-1 with TRBJ1-1; D is ambiguous. Trimming took off 2 bases at V and 2 bases at J, with 6 bases between the two ends. Germline V gene lookup returns CDR1 WNHNN and CDR2 SYGVQD (reference sequence). The CDR3 contains 13 residues.

DNA of the CDR3: TGCGCCAGCAGCAGTCGGGGGGATATCTCCTACAATGAGCAGTTCTTC. Its protein is CASSSRGDISYNEQFF. V is TRBV4-1 and J is TRBJ2-1; 7 bases agree with TRBD2. CDR3 size: 16 residues. The germline CDR1 and CDR2 sequences are MGHRA and YSYEKL. The V and J ends lost 5 bases and 0 bases, in that order; junction bases with no gene match: 7.

The chain uses TRBV3-1 (or the pseudogene TRBV3-2) and TRBJ2-3; 10 nucleotides agree with TRBD2. The CDR3 extends over 16 amino acids. Per germline, CDR1 LGHDT and CDR2 YNNKEL (reference sequence). J lost 0 bases, V lost 2 bases, and 2 bases had no gene match. The CDR3 is CASSQRLAGSTDTQYF. CDR3 DNA: TGTGCCAGCAGCCAACGACTAGCGGGTAGCACAGATACGCAGTATTTT.

The rearrangement links TRBV14 to TRBJ2-1; D call uncertain. Germline loops: CDR1 SGHDN, CDR2 FVKESK. The CDR3 is 14 amino acids. V was clipped by 2 bases and J by 4 bases, with 9 bases between them. CDR3 nucleotides: TGTGCCAGCAGCCAATCGGGTGGGTACAATGAGCAGTTCTTC. It is translated as CASSQSGGYNEQFF.

The chain joins TRBV6-5 to TRBJ2-1; D is ambiguous. Germline V lookup: CDR1 MNHEY, CDR2 SVGAGI. V lost 5 bases and J lost 7, with 18 bases in between. The CDR3 length is 15 residues. The DNA of the CDR3 is TGTGCCAGCAGTAGACTCCCGACGGTACGGAATGAGCAGTTCTTC. Translated, it gives CASSRLPTVRNEQFF.

The rearrangement links TRBV4-1 to TRBJ1-3; TRBD1 might be the D (5 bases). CDR3 length: 16 residues. Germline V gene sequence: CDR1 MGHRA, CDR2 YSYEKL. V was clipped by 0 bases and J by 6 bases, with 15 bases between them. The CDR3 here is CASSQELQGVSNTIYF. The CDR3 DNA sequence: TGCGCCAGCAGCCAAGAACTCCAGGGTGTTTCAAACACCATATATTTT.

The gene calls are TRBV12-3 or TRBV12-4 and TRBJ2-3; no firm D call. V was clipped by 5 bases and J by 1 base, with 4 bases between them. This CDR3 spans 12 amino acids. CDR3 sequence reads: CASSPGTDTQYF. The CDR3 DNA reads as TGTGCCAGCAGTCCCGGCACAGATACGCAGTATTTT.

J is TRBJ1-2 and V is TRBV5-1, with D possibly matching TRBD1 (5 bases). Between the trimmed V and J ends, which lost 0 bases and 6 bases, there was a span of 15 bases. This CDR3 comprises 15 residues. CDR1 and CDR2 (germline): SGHRS, YFSETQ. CDR3: CASSLGHGQGDGYTF. The DNA for the CDR3 is TGCGCCAGCAGCTTGGGTCACGGGCAGGGTGATGGCTACACCTTC. The full variable domain, in which reference TRBV5-1 and TRBJ1-2 provide the parts outside the CDR3, is KAGVTQTPRYLIKTRGQQVTLSCSPISGHRSVSWYQQTPGQGLQFLFEYFSETQRNKGNFPGRFSGRQFSNSRSEMNVSTLELGDSALYLCASSLGHGQGDGYTFGSGTRLTVV.

DNA of the CDR3: TGTGCCAGCAGTGAACGGGGAATCGGAAACACCATATATTTT. Translating it yields CASSERGIGNTIYF. This chain links TRBV2 with TRBJ1-3; no reliable D call. Germline V gene lookup returns CDR1 SNHLY and CDR2 FYNNEI. This CDR3 spans 14 amino acids. V was shortened by 2 bases and J by 4 bases, with 9 bases between the two germline ends.

The J gene is TRBJ2-7, the V gene TRBV6-2 or TRBV6-3, with 7 bases fitting TRBD1. Per germline, CDR1 MNHEY and CDR2 SVGEGT. The CDR3 is 16 residues long. Losses at the gene ends were 0 bases for V and 4 bases for J; bases not matched to a gene: 9. For the CDR3, the DNA is TGTGCCAGCAGTTACTCCTCAGGCCAGGGGGTATACGAGCAGTACTTC. Its translation is CASSYSSGQGVYEQYF.

The V and J genes are TRBV27 and TRBJ2-7, with D perhaps matching TRBD2 (6 bases). The CDR3 has 16 amino acids. The V end lost 7 bases, the J end lost 2 bases, and 21 bases lay between the germline ends. Germline CDR1 reads MNHEY; CDR2 reads SMNVEV (reference sequence). For the CDR3, the DNA is TGTGCCAGCACCCCATTCGCGGGACTTGTCACCTACGAGCAGTACGTC. Its translation: CASTPFAGLVTYEQYV.

The chain is built from TRBV5-6 and TRBJ1-4; tentatively, D is TRBD1 (6 bases). Germline values: CDR1 SGHDT, CDR2 YYEEEE. CDR3 length: 13 residues. V lost 4 bases to trimming and J lost 5 bases, with 9 bases between them. The DNA of the CDR3 is TGTGCCAGCAGCAGGACAGCAAATGAAAAACTGTTTTTT. It yields the protein CASSRTANEKLFF. Complete variable domain (other parts from reference TRBV5-6 and TRBJ1-4): DAGVTQSPTHLIKTRGQQVTLRCSPKSGHDTVSWYQQALGQGPQFIFQYYEEEERQRGNFPDRFSGHQFPNYSSELNVNALLLGDSALYLCASSRTANEKLFFGSGTQLSVL.

The genes are TRBV9 and TRBJ2-1, with D perhaps matching TRBD1 (5 bases). Deletions cut 3 bases from V and 4 bases from J, with 14 bases between. Germline V lookup: CDR1 SGDLS, CDR2 YYNGEE. This CDR3 contains 15 residues. Here the CDR3 reads CASSADSAIYNEQFF. The CDR3 DNA is TGTGCCAGCAGCGCTGACAGTGCTATTTACAATGAGCAGTTCTTC.

This chain uses TRBV2 with TRBJ1-2; TRBD1 matches at 7 bases. V dropped 4 bases and J dropped 3; count of bases not matched to a gene: 2. Germline CDR1 SNHLY, CDR2 FYNNEI. This CDR3 comprises 13 residues. CDR3 DNA: TGTGCCAGCAGTGGGGACAGCTACTATGGCTACACCTTC. Its translation is CASSGDSYYGYTF.

The rearrangement uses TRBV5-4 and TRBJ2-7; no firm D call. The V and J ends lost 2 bases and 5 bases respectively, with 5 bases between them. The CDR3 runs to 11 residues. Germline V gene sequence: CDR1 SGHNT, CDR2 YYREEE (reference sequence). The CDR3 DNA is TGTGCCAGCAGCTTTCTTAACGAGCAGTACTTC. Amino acid sequence: CASSFLNEQYF.

This clone came up once. The V call is TRBV14, the J call TRBJ1-3; possible D gene TRBD1, 5 bases. Germline V gives CDR1 SGHDN, CDR2 FVKESK. V was trimmed by 4 bases and J by 7 bases, leaving 20 bases between them. This CDR3 spans 16 amino acids. CDR3 bases: TGTGCCAGCAGCCTCGAACCTCAGGGTTCCGGGAACACCATATATTTT. Encoded protein: CASSLEPQGSGNTIYF.

The chain has TRBV6-5 and TRBJ2-7; D gene uncertain. V gave up 0 bases and J gave up 6 bases, with 9 bases separating them. Germline CDR1 MNHEY, CDR2 SVGAGI. The CDR3 extends over 13 amino acids. CDR3 amino acids: CASSYSPGTEQYV. Here the CDR3 DNA reads TGTGCCAGCAGTTACTCGCCAGGCACCGAGCAGTACGTC.

The chain has TRBV6-5 and TRBJ2-1; the match to TRBD2 covers 7 bases. The CDR3 length is 15 residues. Germline-derived CDR1 and CDR2 are MNHEY and SVGAGI. V dropped 3 bases and J dropped 2; count of bases not matched to a gene: 4. The CDR3 sequence: CASSYGGGTYNEQFF. In DNA, the CDR3 is TGTGCCAGCAGTTATGGGGGGGGGACCTACAATGAGCAGTTCTTC.

J is TRBJ1-5 and V is TRBV10-3; a possible D gene is TRBD1 (6 bases). From germline, CDR1 is ENHRY and CDR2 SYGVKD. CDR3 size: 16 residues. V was cut by 0 bases and J by 0 bases, with 9 bases left in between. The CDR3 spells CAISESRGSSNQPQHF. The CDR3 DNA is TGTGCCATCAGTGAGTCCAGGGGAAGTAGCAATCAGCCCCAGCATTTT.

This chain uses TRBV7-9 with TRBJ1-2; TRBD1 matches 7 bases. V lost 4 bases to trimming and J lost 8 bases; unmatched junction nucleotides: 16. Germline V gene data show CDR1 as SEHNR and CDR2 as FQNEAQ (reference sequence). This CDR3 region has 16 residues. CDR3 nucleotides: TGTGCCAGCAGCTCGGTTGGGCGTCAGGGGGAATGGGGCTACACCTTC. This gives the protein CASSSVGRQGEWGYTF.